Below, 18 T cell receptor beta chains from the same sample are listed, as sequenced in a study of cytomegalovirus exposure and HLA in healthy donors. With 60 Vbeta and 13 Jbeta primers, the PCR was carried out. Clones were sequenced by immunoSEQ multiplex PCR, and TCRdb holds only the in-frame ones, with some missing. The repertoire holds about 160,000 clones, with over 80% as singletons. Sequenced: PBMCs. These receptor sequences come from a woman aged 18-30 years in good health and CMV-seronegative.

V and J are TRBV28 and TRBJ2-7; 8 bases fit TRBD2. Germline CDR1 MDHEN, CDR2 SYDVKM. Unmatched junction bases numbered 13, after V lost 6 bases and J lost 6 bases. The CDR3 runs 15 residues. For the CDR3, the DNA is TGTGCCAGCAGATCTCCGGGACTAGGCGGTTTCGAGCAGTACTTC. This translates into CASRSPGLGGFEQYF.

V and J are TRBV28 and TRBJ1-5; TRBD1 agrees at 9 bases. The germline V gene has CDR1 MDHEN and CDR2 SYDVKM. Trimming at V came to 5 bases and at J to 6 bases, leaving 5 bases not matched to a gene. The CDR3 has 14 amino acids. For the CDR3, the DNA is TGTGCCAGCAGTCGGAACAGGGGGCGTCAGCCCCAGCATTTT. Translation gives CASSRNRGRQPQHF.

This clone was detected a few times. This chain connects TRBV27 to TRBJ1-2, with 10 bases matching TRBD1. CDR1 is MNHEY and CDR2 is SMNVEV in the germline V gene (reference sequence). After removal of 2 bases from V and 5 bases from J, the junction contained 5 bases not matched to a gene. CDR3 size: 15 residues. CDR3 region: CASSLRGQGVYGYTF. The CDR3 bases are TGTGCCAGCAGTTTAAGAGGACAGGGGGTATATGGCTACACCTTC.

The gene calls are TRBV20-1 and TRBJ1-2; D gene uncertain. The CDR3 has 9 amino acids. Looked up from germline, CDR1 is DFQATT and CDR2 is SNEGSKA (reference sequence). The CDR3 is CSTTYGYTF. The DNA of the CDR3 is TGCAGCACTACATATGGCTACACCTTC.

CDR3 in amino acids: CASSMVQGGTEAFF. The CDR3 DNA reads TGTGCCAGTAGTATGGTACAGGGGGGCACTGAAGCTTTCTTT. This rearrangement joins TRBV19 to TRBJ1-1; 8 bases match TRBD1. Germline CDR1 is LNHDA and CDR2 is SQIVND (reference sequence). The CDR3 is 14 residues long. J lost 4 bases, V lost 3 bases, and 4 bases had no gene match.

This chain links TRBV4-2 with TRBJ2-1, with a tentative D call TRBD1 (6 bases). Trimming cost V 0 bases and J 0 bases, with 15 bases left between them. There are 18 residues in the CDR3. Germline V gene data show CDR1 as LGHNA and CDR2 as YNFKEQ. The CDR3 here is CASSQENLGASSYNEQFF. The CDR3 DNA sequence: TGTGCCAGCAGCCAAGAGAATTTGGGGGCCAGCTCCTACAATGAGCAGTTCTTC.

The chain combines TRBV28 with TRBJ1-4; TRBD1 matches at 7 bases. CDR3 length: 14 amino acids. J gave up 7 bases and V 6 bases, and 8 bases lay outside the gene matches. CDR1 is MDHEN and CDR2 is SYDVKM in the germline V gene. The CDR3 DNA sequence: TGTGCCAGCAGGGCAGGGGGTGGGATTGAAAAACTGTTTTTT. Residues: CASRAGGGIEKLFF.

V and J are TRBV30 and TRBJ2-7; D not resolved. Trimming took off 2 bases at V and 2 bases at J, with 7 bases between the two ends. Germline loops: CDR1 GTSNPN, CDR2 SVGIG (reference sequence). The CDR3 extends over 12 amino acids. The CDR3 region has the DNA TGTGCCTGGAGTAGCTTGGCCTACGAGCAGTACTTC. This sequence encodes CAWSSLAYEQYF.

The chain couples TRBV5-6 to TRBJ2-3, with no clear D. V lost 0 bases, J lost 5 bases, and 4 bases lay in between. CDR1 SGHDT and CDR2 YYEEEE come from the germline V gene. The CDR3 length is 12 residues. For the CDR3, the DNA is TGTGCCAGCAGCTTGGGGCTAGATACGCAGTATTTT. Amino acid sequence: CASSLGLDTQYF.

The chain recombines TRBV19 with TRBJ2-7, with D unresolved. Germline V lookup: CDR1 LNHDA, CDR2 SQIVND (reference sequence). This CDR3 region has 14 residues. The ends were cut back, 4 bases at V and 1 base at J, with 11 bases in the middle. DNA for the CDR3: TGTGCCAGTAGTAGAACCCCGGAGTCCTACGAGCAGTACTTC. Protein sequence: CASSRTPESYEQYF.

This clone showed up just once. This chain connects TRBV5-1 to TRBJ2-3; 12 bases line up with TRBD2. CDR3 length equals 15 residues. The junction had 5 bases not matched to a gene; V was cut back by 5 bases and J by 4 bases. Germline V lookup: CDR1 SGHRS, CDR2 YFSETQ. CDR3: CASSPTSGGSDTQYF. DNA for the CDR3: TGCGCCAGCAGTCCGACTAGCGGGGGATCAGATACGCAGTATTTT.

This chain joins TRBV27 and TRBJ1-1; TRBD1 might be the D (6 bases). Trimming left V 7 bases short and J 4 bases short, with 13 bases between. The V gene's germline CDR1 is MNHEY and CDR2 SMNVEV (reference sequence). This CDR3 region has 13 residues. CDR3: CASTPNRATEAFF. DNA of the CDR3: TGTGCCAGCACCCCGAACAGGGCCACTGAAGCTTTCTTT.

Here the CDR3 DNA reads TGTGCCAGCAACTCAAAAGCTCGGGGGACAGGTCGGGGATATGGCTACACCTTC. Its protein is CASNSKARGTGRGYGYTF. The chain recombines TRBV5-6 with TRBJ1-2; 8 positions match TRBD1. This CDR3 is built from 18 residues. V shed 6 bases, J shed 5 bases, and the junction held 21 bases outside the gene matches. The germline V gene has CDR1 SGHDT and CDR2 YYEEEE.

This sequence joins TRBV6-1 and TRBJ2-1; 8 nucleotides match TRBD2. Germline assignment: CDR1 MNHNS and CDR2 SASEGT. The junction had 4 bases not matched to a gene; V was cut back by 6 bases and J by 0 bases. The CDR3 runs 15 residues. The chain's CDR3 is CASRIGGGSYNEQFF. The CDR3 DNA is TGTGCCAGCAGGATCGGGGGGGGCTCCTACAATGAGCAGTTCTTC.

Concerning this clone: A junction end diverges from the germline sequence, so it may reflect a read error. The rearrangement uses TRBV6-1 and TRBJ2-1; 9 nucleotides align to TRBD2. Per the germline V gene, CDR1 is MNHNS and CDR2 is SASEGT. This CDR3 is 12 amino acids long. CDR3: CASRKGERGVVF. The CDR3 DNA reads TGTGCCAGCAGGAAGGGGGAGCGGGGGGTCGTCTTC.

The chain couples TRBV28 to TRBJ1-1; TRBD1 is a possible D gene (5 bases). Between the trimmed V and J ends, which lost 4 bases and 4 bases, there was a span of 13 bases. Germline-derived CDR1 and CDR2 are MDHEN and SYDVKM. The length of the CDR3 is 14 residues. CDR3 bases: TGTGCCAGCAGTTCGCCCCGGGGGTTCACTGAAGCTTTCTTT. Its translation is CASSSPRGFTEAFF.

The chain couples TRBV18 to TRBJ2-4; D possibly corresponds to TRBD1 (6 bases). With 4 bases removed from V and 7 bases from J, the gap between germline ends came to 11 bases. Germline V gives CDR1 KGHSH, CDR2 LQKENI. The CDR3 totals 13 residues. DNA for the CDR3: TGTGCCAGCTCACAGGACAGTAAGAACATTCAGTACTTC. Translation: CASSQDSKNIQYF.

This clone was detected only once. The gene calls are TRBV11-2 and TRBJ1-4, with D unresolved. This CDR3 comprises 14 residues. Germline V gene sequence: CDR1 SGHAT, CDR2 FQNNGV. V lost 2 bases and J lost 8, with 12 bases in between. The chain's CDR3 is CASSLNRGQEKLFF. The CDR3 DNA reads TGTGCCAGCAGCTTAAACCGGGGTCAGGAAAAACTGTTTTTT.